This passage covers 22 T cell receptor beta chains from one sample sequenced in a study of T cell repertoires in cytomegalovirus infection (dated by TCRdb to the late 2010s). The instrument given in TCRdb is Illumina HiSeq 1500. TCRdb ran its own pipeline on the public reads, namely fastp trimming at Q25 and MiXCR clone calling, and kept in-frame beta chains. Entries are consolidated by CDR3 protein sequence, retaining the most common genes and DNA. The sample table shows roughly 640,000 distinct CDR3 sequences, and around 24% are seen once. Of the sample, approximately 8.2% is held by the ten largest clones. Sequencing was performed on CD8+ T cells from PBMCs. These TCRs come from a human donor in good health (CMV status not recorded). Some clones in this sample may be carry-over from other donors' samples.

This clonotype was observed a handful of times. The chain recombines TRBV4-2 with TRBJ1-1; unclear D gene. The CDR3 spans 18 residues. Trimming removed 4 bases from V and 0 bases from J, with 21 bases in between. Germline assignment: CDR1 LGHNA and CDR2 YNFKEQ. The CDR3 region has the DNA TGTGCCAGCAGCCCTAATCTCGTGGGGTGGGGTGTGAACACTGAAGCTTTCTTT. Encoded protein: CASSPNLVGWGVNTEAFF.

Many counts were recorded for this clonotype. V and J are TRBV7-3 and TRBJ2-1; weak D call: TRBD2 (6 bases). CDR3 length equals 16 residues. V was trimmed by 4 bases and J by 2 bases, leaving 15 bases between them. The germline V gene has CDR1 SGHTA and CDR2 FQGTGA. The CDR3 nucleotides are TGTGCCAGCAGCTCACGGGACTTCCCGCCCTACAATGAGCAGTTCTTC. Amino acids: CASSSRDFPPYNEQFF. Full variable domain (rest looked up from reference TRBV7-3 and TRBJ2-1): GAGVSQTPSNKVTEKGKYVELRCDPISGHTALYWYRQSLGQGPEFLIYFQGTGAADDSGLPNDRFFAVRPEGSVSTLKIQRTERGDSAVYLCASSSRDFPPYNEQFFGPGTRLTVL.

The rearrangement links TRBV7-6 to TRBJ2-3; either TRBD1 or TRBD2 may supply D (5 bases each). The V gene's germline CDR1 is SGHVS and CDR2 FNYEAQ. V gave up 7 bases and J gave up 2 bases, with 13 bases separating them. This CDR3 is built from 14 residues. CDR3 region: CASNPAGATDTQYF. In nucleotides, the CDR3 is TGTGCCAGCAACCCGGCCGGGGCCACAGATACGCAGTATTTT.

To note about this clonotype: It may be a read error: a sequence one base away is much more abundant. In DNA, the CDR3 is TGTGCCAGCAGTTTATTGGGGGACAGGCAAGAGACCCAGTACTTC. This encodes CASSLLGDRQETQYF. This chain links TRBV28 with TRBJ2-5, with TRBD1 matching 8 bases. The germline CDR1 and CDR2 sequences are MDHEN and SYDVKM. CDR3 length: 15 amino acids. After removal of 1 base from V and 2 bases from J, the junction contained 3 bases not matched to a gene.

The chain is built from TRBV6-2 or TRBV6-3 and TRBJ2-7; D is ambiguous. Germline CDR1 and CDR2: MNHEY and SVGEGT. Trimming removed 0 bases at V and 6 bases at J, with 6 bases between. The CDR3 contains 12 residues. The CDR3 protein is CASSYSSGEQYV. For the CDR3, the DNA is TGTGCCAGCAGTTACTCATCCGGCGAGCAGTACGTC.

The chain employs TRBV20-1 and TRBJ2-1; D not certain. The CDR3 has 11 residues. Germline CDR1 is DFQATT and CDR2 is SNEGSKA (reference sequence). The V end was cut by 6 bases, the J end by 7 bases, with 10 bases between. The CDR3 sequence is CSAKEVNEQFF. In nucleotides, the CDR3 is TGCAGTGCAAAGGAAGTAAATGAGCAGTTCTTC.

The sample holds many counts of this clonotype. This chain joins TRBV12-3 or TRBV12-4 and TRBJ2-5, with a weak D call TRBD1 (7 bases). V was cut by 4 bases and J by 5 bases, with 14 bases left in between. This CDR3 is built from 14 residues. In DNA, the CDR3 is TGTGCCAGCAGTTCGTCGACAGGGAGGGAGACCCAGTACTTC. This translates into CASSSSTGRETQYF.

This clonotype was picked up one time. CDR3 amino acids: CASSPGQPQETQYF. CDR3 sequence (DNA): TGCGCCAGCAGCCCCGGACAGCCCCAAGAGACCCAGTACTTC. The chain combines TRBV4-3 with TRBJ2-5; TRBD1 might be the D (6 bases). The CDR3 sequence is 14 residues long. V lost 4 bases and J 1 base, leaving 10 bases between the germline ends. Germline lookup yields CDR1 LGHNA and CDR2 YSLEER.

This clonotype was detected ten times or more. This chain links TRBV7-6 with TRBJ2-2, with D tentatively TRBD1 (6 bases). Trimming pared 3 bases from V and 1 base from J, leaving 9 bases between. The CDR3 is made up of 15 amino acids. Germline lookup yields CDR1 SGHVS and CDR2 FNYEAQ. The CDR3 is CASSFGRGNTGELFF. The CDR3 DNA follows: TGTGCCAGCAGCTTCGGCAGGGGGAACACCGGGGAGCTGTTTTTT.

Points on this clonotype: One end of the junction does not line up with germline, which may come from a read error. The chain employs TRBV4-1 and TRBJ2-1, with D possibly matching TRBD1 (6 bases). The CDR3 is 16 residues long. CDR1 MGHRA and CDR2 YSYEKL come from the germline V gene. Written as DNA, the CDR3 is TGCGCCAGCAGCCAAGTCCAAGGACAGCTTGACAAAGAGCAGTTCTTC. Translation gives CASSQVQGQLDKEQFF.

This clonotype was seen ten or more times. The chain is built from TRBV27 and TRBJ2-5; 8 positions match TRBD2. This CDR3 contains 13 residues. Unmatched junction bases numbered 7, after V lost 6 bases and J lost 7 bases. In germline, CDR1 is MNHEY, CDR2 SMNVEV (reference sequence). In DNA form, the CDR3 reads TGTGCCAGCAGAAGCGGGGGATTGGGGACCCAGTACTTC. Its protein product is CASRSGGLGTQYF.

This clonotype was counted ten times or more. This chain connects TRBV4-2 to TRBJ1-3; D unresolved. Deletions cut 4 bases from V and 0 bases from J, with 19 bases between. This CDR3 is built from 18 residues. In germline, CDR1 is LGHNA, CDR2 YNFKEQ. CDR3 sequence: CASSRGPDLRNSGNTIYF. The CDR3 bases are TGTGCCAGCAGCCGAGGTCCGGACCTTAGAAACTCTGGAAACACCATATATTTT.

Many counts were recorded for this clonotype. The genes are TRBV6-2 or TRBV6-3 and TRBJ2-3; possibly TRBD2 for D (7 bases). This CDR3 contains 14 residues. The ends were cut back, 1 base at V and 6 bases at J, with 11 bases in the middle. The germline CDR1 and CDR2 sequences are MNHEY and SVGEGT. The CDR3 nucleotides read TGTGCCAGCAGTTACTTGGGGGGGCTGGATACGCAGTATTTT. This gives the protein CASSYLGGLDTQYF.

This clonotype was picked up many times. This rearrangement joins TRBV7-6 to TRBJ2-2, with TRBD1 matching over 9 bases. From germline, CDR1 is SGHVS and CDR2 FNYEAQ. J lost 2 bases, V lost 6 bases, and 4 bases had no gene match. The CDR3 is made up of 15 amino acids. CDR3 in DNA: TGTGCCAGCAGTTGGACAGGGGCTAACACCGGGGAGCTGTTTTTT. It is translated as CASSWTGANTGELFF.

This clonotype was seen a few times. This chain connects TRBV7-2 to TRBJ2-1; TRBD2 matches at 9 bases. V gave up 1 base and J gave up 7 bases; unmatched junction bases: 8. CDR3 length: 16 residues. Germline V CDR1 and CDR2: SGHTA, FQGNSA. CDR3 sequence reads: CASSLGGAGGRNEQFF. CDR3 nucleotides: TGTGCCAGCAGCTTAGGGGGGGCGGGGGGGCGGAATGAGCAGTTCTTC. The whole variable domain, remainder taken from reference TRBV7-2 and TRBJ2-1, is GAGVSQSPSNKVTEKGKDVELRCDPISGHTALYWYRQSLGQGLEFLIYFQGNSAPDKSGLPSDRFSAERTGGSVSTLTIQRTQQEDSAVYLCASSLGGAGGRNEQFFGPGTRLTVL.

This clonotype came up many times. The chain couples TRBV7-8 to TRBJ1-1; no clear D. Germline values: CDR1 SGHVS, CDR2 FQNEAQ. This CDR3 region has 14 residues. Trimming shortened V by 5 bases and J by 4 bases, and 14 bases separated the two germline ends. CDR3 nucleotides: TGTGCCAGCAGCCCCCCCAGTGGGAGCACTGAAGCTTTCTTT. It yields the protein CASSPPSGSTEAFF.

This clonotype turned up a few times. J is TRBJ2-5 and V is TRBV7-8, with TRBD2 as a possible D gene (6 bases). V shed 6 bases and J shed 0 bases, with 14 bases lying between them. Per the germline V gene, CDR1 is SGHVS and CDR2 is FQNEAQ. The CDR3 length is 15 residues. The CDR3 DNA sequence: TGTGCCAGCAGACCTCGGGGGACCTACCAAGAGACCCAGTACTTC. This encodes CASRPRGTYQETQYF. The complete variable domain, with remaining parts taken from reference TRBV7-8 and TRBJ2-5, reads GAGVSQSPRYKVAKRGQDVALRCDPISGHVSLFWYQQALGQGPEFLTYFQNEAQLDKSGLPSDRFFAERPEGSVSTLKIQRTQQEDSAVYLCASRPRGTYQETQYFGPGTRLLVL.

The chain uses TRBV7-9 and TRBJ2-1; D gene ambiguous. Trimming removed 0 bases from V and 6 bases from J, with 9 bases in between. Germline V gene sequence: CDR1 SEHNR, CDR2 FQNEAQ (reference sequence). The CDR3 is made up of 14 amino acids. The chain's CDR3 is CASSLAWPGNEQFF. Written as DNA, the CDR3 is TGTGCCAGCAGCTTAGCGTGGCCAGGCAATGAGCAGTTCTTC.

This clonotype was recorded many times. The chain is built from TRBV7-3 and TRBJ2-4; no clear D. V shed 2 bases and J shed 12 bases, with 5 bases lying between them. Per the germline V gene, CDR1 is SGHTA and CDR2 is FQGTGA. CDR3 size: 10 residues. The CDR3 sequence is CASSLLTQYF. The CDR3 DNA sequence: TGTGCCAGCAGCTTACTCACTCAGTACTTC.

The chain uses TRBV6-1 and TRBJ1-1; 9 nucleotides match TRBD1. J lost 6 bases, V lost 7 bases, and 18 bases had no gene match. The length of the CDR3 is 17 residues. The germline CDR1 and CDR2 sequences are MNHNS and SASEGT. This CDR3 is CASIGATQDRGSAEAFF. The CDR3 bases are TGTGCCAGCATCGGGGCCACCCAGGACAGGGGTAGCGCTGAAGCTTTCTTT.

The V and J genes are TRBV19 and TRBJ1-2; tentative D call: TRBD1 (6 bases). V lost 1 base and J lost 3, with 12 bases in between. This CDR3 comprises 15 residues. Germline V CDR1 and CDR2: LNHDA, SQIVND (reference sequence). The CDR3 loop is CASSIGPGADYGYTF. CDR3 nucleotide sequence: TGTGCCAGTAGTATAGGCCCAGGGGCGGACTATGGCTACACCTTC.

The rearrangement joins TRBV20-1 to TRBJ2-1, with 8 positions matching TRBD2. CDR1 and CDR2 (germline): DFQATT, SNEGSKA (reference sequence). With V trimmed by 0 bases and J by 2 bases, 3 bases remained unmatched. This CDR3 spans 15 amino acids. The CDR3 sequence: CSAREMRGAYNEQFF. DNA of the CDR3: TGCAGTGCTAGAGAAATGCGGGGGGCCTACAATGAGCAGTTCTTC.